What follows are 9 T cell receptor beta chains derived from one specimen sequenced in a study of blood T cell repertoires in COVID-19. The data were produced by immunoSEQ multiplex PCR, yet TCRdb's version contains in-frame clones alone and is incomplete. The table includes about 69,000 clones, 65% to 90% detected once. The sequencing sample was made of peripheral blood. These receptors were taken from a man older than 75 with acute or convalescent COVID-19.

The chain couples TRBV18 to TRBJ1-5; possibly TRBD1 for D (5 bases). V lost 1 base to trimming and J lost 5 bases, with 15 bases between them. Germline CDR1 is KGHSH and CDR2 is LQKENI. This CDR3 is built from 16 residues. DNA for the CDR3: TGTGCCAGCTCACCACAAAAGTCTCCGGGGGATCAGCCCCAGCATTTT. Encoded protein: CASSPQKSPGDQPQHF.

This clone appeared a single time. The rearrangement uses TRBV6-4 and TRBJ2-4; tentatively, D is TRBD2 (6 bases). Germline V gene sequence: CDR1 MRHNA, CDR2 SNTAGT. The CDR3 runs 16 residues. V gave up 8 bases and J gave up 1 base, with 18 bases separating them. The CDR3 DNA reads TGTGCCAGCGGAACGGGACTTCCGTACGCCAAAAACATTCAGTACTTC. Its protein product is CASGTGLPYAKNIQYF.

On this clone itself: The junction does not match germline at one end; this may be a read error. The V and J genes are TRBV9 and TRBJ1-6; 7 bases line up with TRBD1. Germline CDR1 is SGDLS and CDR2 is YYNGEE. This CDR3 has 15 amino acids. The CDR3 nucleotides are TGTGCCCGCAGCAGGGGGGGGGAAGGAAATTCACCCCTCCACTTT. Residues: CARSRGGEGNSPLHF.

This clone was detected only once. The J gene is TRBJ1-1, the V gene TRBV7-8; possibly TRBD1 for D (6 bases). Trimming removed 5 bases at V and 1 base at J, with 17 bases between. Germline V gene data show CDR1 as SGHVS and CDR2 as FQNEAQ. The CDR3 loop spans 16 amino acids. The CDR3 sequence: CASSPPGYRENTEAFF. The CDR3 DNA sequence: TGTGCCAGCAGCCCCCCGGGGTACAGGGAGAACACTGAAGCTTTCTTT.

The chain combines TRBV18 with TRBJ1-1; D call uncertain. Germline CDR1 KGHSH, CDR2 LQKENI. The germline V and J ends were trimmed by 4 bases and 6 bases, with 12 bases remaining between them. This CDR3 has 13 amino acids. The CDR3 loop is CASSLTQEAEAFF. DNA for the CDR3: TGTGCCAGCTCACTAACCCAAGAGGCTGAAGCTTTCTTT.

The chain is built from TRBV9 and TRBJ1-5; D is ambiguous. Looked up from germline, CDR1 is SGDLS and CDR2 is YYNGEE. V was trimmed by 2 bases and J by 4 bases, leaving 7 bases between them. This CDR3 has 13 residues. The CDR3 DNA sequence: TGTGCCAGCAGCGTTTGGGCGAATCAGCCCCAGCATTTT. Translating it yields CASSVWANQPQHF.

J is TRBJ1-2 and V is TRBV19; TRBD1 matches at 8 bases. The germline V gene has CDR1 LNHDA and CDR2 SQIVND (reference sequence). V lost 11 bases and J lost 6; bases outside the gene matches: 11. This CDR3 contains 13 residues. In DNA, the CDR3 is TGTGCCGGCTCGGACAGGGAATATGATGGCTACACCTTC. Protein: CAGSDREYDGYTF.

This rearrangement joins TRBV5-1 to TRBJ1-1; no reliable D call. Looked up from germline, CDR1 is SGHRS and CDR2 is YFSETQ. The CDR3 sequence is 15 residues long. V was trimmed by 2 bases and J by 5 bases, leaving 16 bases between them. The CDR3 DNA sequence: TGCGCCAGCAGCTTCGAGGGAGGATGGAGTACTGAAGCTTTCTTT. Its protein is CASSFEGGWSTEAFF.

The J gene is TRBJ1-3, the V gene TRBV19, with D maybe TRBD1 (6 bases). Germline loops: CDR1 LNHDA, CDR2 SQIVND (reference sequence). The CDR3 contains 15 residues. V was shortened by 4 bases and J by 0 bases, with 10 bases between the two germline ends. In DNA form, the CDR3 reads TGTGCCAGTAGTACCACAGGGTCCTCTGGAAACACCATATATTTT. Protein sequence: CASSTTGSSGNTIYF.